This is a list of T cell receptor beta chains from one sample in a study of cytomegalovirus exposure and HLA in healthy donors. The table came from immunoSEQ multiplex PCR; TCRdb's copy has only in-frame clones and leaves some out. Here the sample spans tens of thousands of clones, 75% to 85% being singletons. Material for sequencing was PBMCs. Receptors originate from a man aged 50 or older in good health and CMV-seropositive. CDR3s include the opening cysteine and the closing phenylalanine or tryptophan. The order of the fields is clone size, J gene, D gene, V gene, CDR3 DNA, CDR3 protein. The D gene is left open where the match is weak. The size of a clone is reported for some rows only, either as once, few or many, or as a class for expanded clones.

clone size: .
J gene: TRBJ2-2
D gene: TRBD1
V gene: TRBV5-1
CDR3 DNA: TGCGCCAGCAGCGACACAGGGGGCACCGGGGAGCTGTTTTTT
CDR3 protein: CASSDTGGTGELFF

clone size: .
J gene: TRBJ2-3
D gene: TRBD2
V gene: TRBV27
CDR3 DNA: TGTGCCAGCAGGCGGGAGATGGTGACAGATACGCAGTATTTT
CDR3 protein: CASRREMVTDTQYF

clone size: .
J gene: TRBJ2-7
D gene: .
V gene: TRBV11-2
CDR3 DNA: TGTGCCAGCAGCTTAGGCGGGGATCCCTACGAGCAGTACTTC
CDR3 protein: CASSLGGDPYEQYF

clone size: .
J gene: TRBJ2-1
D gene: TRBD2
V gene: TRBV30
CDR3 DNA: TGTGCCTGGACTAGCGGGAGCTCCTACAATGAGCAGTTCTTC
CDR3 protein: CAWTSGSSYNEQFF

clone size: .
J gene: TRBJ1-1
D gene: .
V gene: TRBV5-4
CDR3 DNA: TGTGCCAGCAGCTTAGTTCAGGGTTGGTTGAACACTGAAGCTTTCTTT
CDR3 protein: CASSLVQGWLNTEAFF

clone size: .
J gene: TRBJ1-1
D gene: .
V gene: TRBV18
CDR3 DNA: TGTGCCAGCGCGAGGGCTTTGAACACTGAAGCTTTCTTT
CDR3 protein: CASARALNTEAFF

clone size: few
J gene: TRBJ1-1
D gene: TRBD1
V gene: TRBV5-4
CDR3 DNA: TGTGCCAGCAGCTTGGAGGCAGGGGGCAGGACTGAAGCTTTCTTT
CDR3 protein: CASSLEAGGRTEAFF

clone size: .
J gene: TRBJ2-7
D gene: .
V gene: TRBV20-1
CDR3 DNA: TGCAGTGCTAGAGACGGGACAAAGCAGTACTTC
CDR3 protein: CSARDGTKQYF

clone size: .
J gene: TRBJ2-7
D gene: TRBD2
V gene: TRBV9
CDR3 DNA: TGTGCCAGCAGCGAGGGGACTAGCTCCTCCTACGAGCAGTACTTC
CDR3 protein: CASSEGTSSSYEQYF

clone size: .
J gene: TRBJ1-1
D gene: TRBD1
V gene: TRBV11-3
CDR3 DNA: TGTGCCAGCAGTTATGACAGGGTATCTGAAGCTTTCTTT
CDR3 protein: CASSYDRVSEAFF

clone size: .
J gene: TRBJ2-1
D gene: TRBD2
V gene: TRBV7-6
CDR3 DNA: TGTGCCAGCAGCTTAGGGCTGGGGGGGGGTGAGCAGTTCTTC
CDR3 protein: CASSLGLGGGEQFF

clone size: few
J gene: TRBJ2-1
D gene: .
V gene: TRBV27
CDR3 DNA: TGTGCCAGCAGTACCAGGACTTCTAGGATTTACAATGAGCAGTTCTTC
CDR3 protein: CASSTRTSRIYNEQFF

clone size: .
J gene: TRBJ1-5
D gene: TRBD1
V gene: TRBV6-1
CDR3 DNA: TGTGCCAGCAGCCCGGACAGGAGACAGCCCCAGCATTTT
CDR3 protein: CASSPDRRQPQHF

clone size: .
J gene: TRBJ2-7
D gene: .
V gene: TRBV4-2
CDR3 DNA: TGTGCCAGCAGCCAAGAAAGAGTCGAGACAGCCTACTCCTACGAGCAGTACTTC
CDR3 protein: CASSQERVETAYSYEQYF

clone size: .
J gene: TRBJ1-4
D gene: .
V gene: TRBV7-8
CDR3 DNA: TGTGCCAGCAGCTTAGAACCAACAGGGTCAACTAATGAAAAACTGTTTTTT
CDR3 protein: CASSLEPTGSTNEKLFF

clone size: once
J gene: TRBJ2-4
D gene: TRBD2
V gene: TRBV5-1
CDR3 DNA: TGCGCCAGCAGCCCGGTGGGACTAGCGGGGGGTGGGGCCAAAAACATTCAGTACTTC
CDR3 protein: CASSPVGLAGGGAKNIQYF

clone size: .
J gene: TRBJ1-2
D gene: .
V gene: TRBV2
CDR3 DNA: TGTGCCAGCAGTGCAGGTAGTAGCGTCTTC
CDR3 protein: CASSAGSSVF

clone size: .
J gene: TRBJ1-4
D gene: TRBD1
V gene: TRBV6-1
CDR3 DNA: TGTGCCAGCACCCGGACAGGGGACGAAAAACTGTTTTTT
CDR3 protein: CASTRTGDEKLFF

clone size: .
J gene: TRBJ2-7
D gene: TRBD2
V gene: TRBV30
CDR3 DNA: TGTGCCTGGAGTGTAGGGAGGGGCTACGAGCAGTACTTC
CDR3 protein: CAWSVGRGYEQYF

clone size: .
J gene: TRBJ2-3
D gene: TRBD1
V gene: TRBV25-1
CDR3 DNA: TGTGCCAGTCGGGACAGTCCCACCGATACGCAGTATTTT
CDR3 protein: CASRDSPTDTQYF

clone size: .
J gene: TRBJ2-2
D gene: .
V gene: TRBV28
CDR3 DNA: TGTGCCAGCAGGCCCCTGGGAGCGACGGACAACACCGGGGAGCTGTTTTTT
CDR3 protein: CASRPLGATDNTGELFF

clone size: .
J gene: TRBJ2-1
D gene: TRBD2
V gene: TRBV4-1
CDR3 DNA: TGCGCCAGCCGGTCTTACATAGCGGGAGGGTCCCATGAGCAGTTCTTC
CDR3 protein: CASRSYIAGGSHEQFF

clone size: .
J gene: TRBJ2-7
D gene: .
V gene: TRBV9
CDR3 DNA: TGTGCCAGCAGCGTAGTAGCGGAGCCTACCTACGAGCAGTACTTC
CDR3 protein: CASSVVAEPTYEQYF

clone size: .
J gene: TRBJ1-3
D gene: .
V gene: TRBV6-5
CDR3 DNA: TGTGCCAGCAGTTACGCACCCCAGGCGGGTGGAAACACCATATATTTT
CDR3 protein: CASSYAPQAGGNTIYF

clone size: .
J gene: TRBJ1-1
D gene: TRBD1
V gene: TRBV29-1
CDR3 DNA: TGCAGCGTTGCCTGGGACAGGGGAGGGTTGGCGAACACTGAAGCTTTCTTT
CDR3 protein: CSVAWDRGGLANTEAFF

clone size: few
J gene: TRBJ2-1
D gene: .
V gene: TRBV5-1
CDR3 DNA: TGCGCCAGCAGCTTGGACAGGGTTTCATCGGTCTTC
CDR3 protein: CASSLDRVSSVF

clone size: .
J gene: TRBJ2-3
D gene: TRBD2
V gene: TRBV7-2
CDR3 DNA: TGTGCCAGCAGCTTTAAGGGGACTAGTCCCGCAGATACGCAGTATTTT
CDR3 protein: CASSFKGTSPADTQYF

clone size: few
J gene: TRBJ2-3
D gene: TRBD2
V gene: TRBV5-1
CDR3 DNA: TGCGCCAGCAGCCTAGCGGGACGGGATACGCAGTATTTT
CDR3 protein: CASSLAGRDTQYF

clone size: .
J gene: TRBJ2-1
D gene: .
V gene: TRBV6-1
CDR3 DNA: TGTGCCAGCAGTACTGACACCTACTCCTACAATGAGCAGTTCTTC
CDR3 protein: CASSTDTYSYNEQFF

clone size: .
J gene: TRBJ1-2
D gene: .
V gene: TRBV2
CDR3 DNA: TGTGCCAGCAGTGAAGCCCGCGAGGAGGTGATGGGAGGCTACACCTTC
CDR3 protein: CASSEAREEVMGGYTF

clone size: .
J gene: TRBJ2-7
D gene: TRBD1
V gene: TRBV2
CDR3 DNA: TGTGCCAGCAGCGGGACAGAGGACTACGAGCAGTACTTC
CDR3 protein: CASSGTEDYEQYF

clone size: .
J gene: TRBJ2-3
D gene: TRBD2
V gene: TRBV6-4
CDR3 DNA: TGTGCCAGCAGTGAAGCTAGCGGGACCACAGATACGCAGTATTTT
CDR3 protein: CASSEASGTTDTQYF

clone size: few
J gene: TRBJ1-1
D gene: .
V gene: TRBV7-9
CDR3 DNA: TGTGCCAGCAGCTTAGGCTCAGGGCGCGCGACCTTT
CDR3 protein: CASSLGSGRATF

clone size: .
J gene: TRBJ2-2
D gene: .
V gene: TRBV5-4
CDR3 DNA: TGTGCCAGCAGAAGGACACCGAACACCGGGGAGCTGTTTTTT
CDR3 protein: CASRRTPNTGELFF

clone size: .
J gene: TRBJ1-1
D gene: .
V gene: TRBV7-8
CDR3 DNA: TGTGCCAGCAGCCACGGGGGTACTGAAGCTTTCTTT
CDR3 protein: CASSHGGTEAFF

clone size: .
J gene: TRBJ1-6
D gene: TRBD1
V gene: TRBV6-1
CDR3 DNA: TGTGCCAGCAGTGAGACAGGACAGGGAAATTCACCCCTCCACTTT
CDR3 protein: CASSETGQGNSPLHF

clone size: .
J gene: TRBJ2-5
D gene: TRBD1
V gene: TRBV6-1
CDR3 DNA: TGTGCCAGCAGTGAACGGGGACAGGGGGAGACCCAGTACTTC
CDR3 protein: CASSERGQGETQYF

clone size: .
J gene: TRBJ1-4
D gene: .
V gene: TRBV6-1
CDR3 DNA: TGTGCCAGCAGTGAAGACAGTCTAAATGAAAAACTGTTTTTT
CDR3 protein: CASSEDSLNEKLFF

clone size: .
J gene: TRBJ2-7
D gene: TRBD2
V gene: TRBV30
CDR3 DNA: TGTGCCTGGACCTCCGGGGGGACTAGCGGGGGAGAGGGGCAGTACTTC
CDR3 protein: CAWTSGGTSGGEGQYF

clone size: .
J gene: TRBJ2-1
D gene: .
V gene: TRBV19
CDR3 DNA: TGTGCCAGTAGTATCCGGGATGATTCGAATGAGCAGTTCTTC
CDR3 protein: CASSIRDDSNEQFF

clone size: .
J gene: TRBJ2-3
D gene: .
V gene: TRBV5-4
CDR3 DNA: TGTGCCAGCAGCGCAGCGGCAGACAGCACAGATACGCAGTATTTT
CDR3 protein: CASSAAADSTDTQYF

clone size: .
J gene: TRBJ2-1
D gene: .
V gene: TRBV5-1
CDR3 DNA: TGCGCCAGCAGCATCTCCGGGACTGGCCCCTACAATGAGCAGTTCTTC
CDR3 protein: CASSISGTGPYNEQFF

clone size: .
J gene: TRBJ2-7
D gene: TRBD2
V gene: TRBV11-3
CDR3 DNA: TGTGCCAGCCAGGAACTAGCGGGAGCCGAGCAGTACTTC
CDR3 protein: CASQELAGAEQYF